This paragraph reports one T cell receptor (beta chain). No antigen is known for it. There were likely unrecorded immune exposures, though donors were nominally healthy when sampled. This specimen belongs to a study of cytomegalovirus exposure and HLA in healthy donors. Regarding the study as a whole: Accurate prediction of HLA-A and HLA-B alleles (for most subjects) was reportedly achieved from TCR beta sequences. In vitro work confirmed that a few CMV-associated chains recognize CMV antigens. In all likelihood, a cluster of highly shared sequence variants was a sequencing artifact.

The CDR3 is 14 amino acids. The germline gives CDR1 WSHSY, CDR2 SAAADI. Primers: 60 Vbeta forward and 13 Jbeta reverse. Some clones are missing from TCRdb's copy, which holds only in-frame ones; the method was immunoSEQ multiplex PCR. The table lists about 69,000 clones, less than 70% of them singletons. V usage is TRBV10-2 and J usage is TRBJ2-5; TRBD1 matches at 10 bases. The J call may be incorrect, as the DNA end agrees better with TRBJ2-7. Sequencing used PBMCs. This sequence was found in a woman aged 25 to 39 in good health and CMV-seronegative. CDR3 DNA: TGCGCCAGCAGTGTAGGGACAGGGGCCTACGAGCAGTACTTC. It yields the protein CASSVGTGAYEQYF.